The entry below gives a single T cell receptor beta chain sequence along with its context. The antigen remains unidentified. The sample is drawn from a study of T cells after yellow fever vaccination. Study overall: Preparation of fractions with low cell numbers was performed using SMART-Seq v4 Ultra Low Input.

The CDR3 loop spans 14 amino acids. Trimming removed 5 bases at V and 4 bases at J, with 13 bases between. Template-switching 5'RACE yielded the TCR cDNA; a universal primer site and UMIs were added in the process. TCRdb recomputed calls from the 5' RACE reads with MiXCR, one row per CDR3 protein. The repertoire holds approximately 300,000 distinct CDR3 sequences, with approximately 11% as singletons. Broader study findings: Any FACS-sorted repertoire could hold abundant clonotypes that contaminate it from the bulk population. Booster samples showed a return of most primary-vaccination clones (roughly 96% CD4, 80% to 90% CD8).

The chain has TRBV12-3 or TRBV12-4 and TRBJ2-3; no clear D. The source is a man aged 18 to 30 who received the YFV17D yellow fever vaccine. The sequencing used CD4+ T cells sorted from PBMCs, collected 45 days after the yellow fever booster vaccination. The CDR3 loop reads CASSVTPSADTQYF. In nucleotides, the CDR3 is TGTGCCAGCAGTGTTACCCCGAGTGCAGATACGCAGTATTTT.